Each of the 15 T cell receptor beta chains below was sequenced from the same sample in a study of blood T cell repertoires in COVID-19. TCRdb's table, derived via immunoSEQ multiplex PCR, lists solely in-frame clones and lacks some. The table has 150,000 to 200,000 clones, less than 90% seen once; the top ten hold 9.5% to 12%. The sample comprised peripheral blood. These receptors came from a woman in her sixties or seventies with COVID-19, enrolled during active disease.

This chain joins TRBV4-2 and TRBJ2-7, with TRBD2 matching over 11 bases. Germline V gene sequence: CDR1 LGHNA, CDR2 YNFKEQ. There are 17 residues in the CDR3. J lost 3 bases, V lost 0 bases, and 7 bases had no gene match. The CDR3 loop is CASSQEPGLAGDYEQYF. CDR3 nucleotides: TGTGCCAGCAGCCAAGAACCAGGACTAGCGGGTGACTACGAGCAGTACTTC.

This clone was found once. The chain has TRBV5-5 and TRBJ1-4; D not certain. CDR1 is SGHKS and CDR2 is YYEKEE in the germline V gene (reference sequence). Trimming stripped 1 base from V and 2 bases from J, with 6 bases between. The CDR3 length is 14 residues. CDR3: CASSLFGTNEKLFF. As DNA, the CDR3 is TGTGCCAGCAGCTTGTTCGGGACTAATGAAAAACTGTTTTTT.

The rearrangement uses TRBV10-3 and TRBJ2-7, with TRBD2 matching over 16 bases. J lost 0 bases, V lost 10 bases, and 12 bases had no gene match. The CDR3 totals 18 residues. CDR1 is ENHRY, CDR2 SYGVKD, per germline. The CDR3: CATRIAGLAGGSSYEQYF. The DNA of the CDR3 is TGTGCCACCCGAATAGCGGGACTAGCGGGAGGGAGCTCCTACGAGCAGTACTTC.

This clone was detected only a few times. CDR3 amino acids: CASSPGQGLAEAFF. The CDR3, as DNA: TGTGCCAGCAGCCCAGGACAGGGACTGGCTGAAGCTTTCTTT. The V gene is TRBV7-9, the J gene TRBJ1-1; 8 positions match TRBD1. Germline V CDR1 and CDR2: SEHNR, FQNEAQ (reference sequence). This CDR3 has 14 amino acids. V shed 5 bases, J shed 6 bases, and the junction held 8 bases outside the gene matches.

This rearrangement joins TRBV19 to TRBJ1-2, with D unresolved. V lost 3 bases and J lost 8, with 10 bases in between. The V gene's germline CDR1 is LNHDA and CDR2 SQIVND (reference sequence). The CDR3 sequence is 12 residues long. The CDR3 coding sequence is TGTGCCAGTAGTATTGGGAGCGTAGGCTACACCTTC. Translation gives CASSIGSVGYTF.

This clone came up once. The J gene is TRBJ1-1, the V gene TRBV20-1; D gene ambiguous. This CDR3 comprises 11 residues. In germline, CDR1 is DFQATT, CDR2 SNEGSKA (reference sequence). The CDR3 spells CASSLGTEAFF. In nucleotides, the CDR3 is TGCGCTAGCAGTTTGGGGACTGAAGCTTTCTTT.

This clone was seen just once. This chain connects TRBV3-1 (or the pseudogene TRBV3-2) to TRBJ1-5; TRBD1 might be the D (5 bases). The V gene's germline CDR1 is LGHDT and CDR2 YNNKEL (reference sequence). The CDR3 covers 14 residues. The V end lost 5 bases, the J end lost 1 base, and 9 bases lay between the germline ends. CDR3 region: CASSFGGSNQPQHF. Here the CDR3 DNA reads TGTGCCAGCAGCTTCGGGGGGAGCAATCAGCCCCAGCATTTT.

The chain recombines TRBV28 with TRBJ2-7; 8 nucleotides line up with TRBD1. There are 12 residues in the CDR3. Per the germline V gene, CDR1 is MDHEN and CDR2 is SYDVKM. V was pared by 8 bases and J by 2 bases, with 2 bases of the junction left unmatched. The CDR3 loop is CASGTGPYEQYF. The CDR3 DNA follows: TGTGCCAGCGGGACAGGTCCCTACGAGCAGTACTTC. Variable domain in full (rest from reference TRBV28 and TRBJ2-7): DVKVTQSSRYLVKRTGEKVFLECVQDMDHENMFWYRQDPGLGLRLIYFSYDVKMKEKGDIPEGYSVSREKKERFSLILESASTNQTSMYLCASGTGPYEQYFGPGTRLTVT.

This clone turned up a few times. J is TRBJ2-7 and V is TRBV4-3; D is unclear. The CDR3 is 13 residues long. Germline-derived CDR1 and CDR2 are LGHNA and YSLEER. V dropped 0 bases and J dropped 3 bases, with 6 bases sitting between them. This chain's CDR3 is CASSQDLDYEQYF. In nucleotides, the CDR3 is TGCGCCAGCAGCCAAGATCTAGACTACGAGCAGTACTTC.

The chain joins TRBV24-1 to TRBJ1-4, with a tentative D call TRBD1 (5 bases). The germline V and J ends were trimmed by 5 bases and 6 bases, with 12 bases remaining between them. The CDR3 runs to 14 residues. Germline assignment: CDR1 KGHDR and CDR2 SFDVKD. The CDR3 DNA sequence: TGTGCCACCAGTGTAGGAGGGGCTGATGAAAAACTGTTTTTT. Protein sequence: CATSVGGADEKLFF.

The chain joins TRBV7-6 to TRBJ1-3, with D perhaps matching TRBD1 (6 bases). The CDR3 spans 17 residues. Germline loops: CDR1 SGHVS, CDR2 FNYEAQ. V shed 0 bases and J shed 2 bases, with 14 bases lying between them. The CDR3: CASSLAESGVTGNTIYF. Here the CDR3 DNA reads TGTGCCAGCAGCTTAGCCGAATCAGGGGTAACTGGAAACACCATATATTTT.

This clone was detected only once. Within the sample, other DNA sequences also encode this same CDR3. The V call is TRBV12-3 or TRBV12-4, the J call TRBJ1-5, with 7 bases lining up with TRBD1. V lost 5 bases, J lost 4 bases, and 2 bases stayed unmatched. The CDR3 consists of 13 residues. The CDR3 coding sequence is TGTGCCAGCAGTCTGACAGGGAATCAGCCCCAGCATTTT. Translating it yields CASSLTGNQPQHF.

This chain joins TRBV13 and TRBJ2-7; possibly TRBD2 for D (5 bases). CDR3 length equals 15 residues. CDR1 is PRHDT, CDR2 FYEKMQ, per germline (reference sequence). V was cut by 3 bases and J by 0 bases, with 12 bases left in between. The DNA of the CDR3 is TGTGCCAGCAGCTTGCGGGTCCTTAGCTCCTACGAGCAGTACTTC. This gives the protein CASSLRVLSSYEQYF.

This chain links TRBV19 with TRBJ1-1; tentative D call: TRBD1 (5 bases). Germline V gene sequence: CDR1 LNHDA, CDR2 SQIVND (reference sequence). The CDR3 spans 13 residues. Trimming took off 7 bases at V and 2 bases at J, with 11 bases between the two ends. The CDR3 DNA sequence: TGTGCCAGTAATCGGGGGGGAAACACTGAAGCTTTCTTT. As protein: CASNRGGNTEAFF.

This rearrangement joins TRBV28 to TRBJ1-5, with D perhaps matching TRBD1 (5 bases). The CDR3 sequence is 16 residues long. Per germline, CDR1 MDHEN and CDR2 SYDVKM. V was shortened by 0 bases and J by 1 base, with 10 bases between the two germline ends. CDR3 nucleotide sequence: TGTGCCAGCAGTTTATGGGCAGGGTCAAGCAATCAGCCCCAGCATTTT. Translation gives CASSLWAGSSNQPQHF.